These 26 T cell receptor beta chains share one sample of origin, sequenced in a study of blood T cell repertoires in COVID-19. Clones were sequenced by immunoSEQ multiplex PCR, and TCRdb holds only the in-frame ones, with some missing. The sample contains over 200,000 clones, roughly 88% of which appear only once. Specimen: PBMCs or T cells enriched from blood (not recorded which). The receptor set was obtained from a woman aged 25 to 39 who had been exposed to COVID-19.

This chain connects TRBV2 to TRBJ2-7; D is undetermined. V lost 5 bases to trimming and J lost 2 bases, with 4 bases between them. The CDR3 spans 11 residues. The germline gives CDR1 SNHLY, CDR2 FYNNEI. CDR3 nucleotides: TGTGCCAGCAGTCTAGCCTACGAGCAGTACTTC. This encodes CASSLAYEQYF.

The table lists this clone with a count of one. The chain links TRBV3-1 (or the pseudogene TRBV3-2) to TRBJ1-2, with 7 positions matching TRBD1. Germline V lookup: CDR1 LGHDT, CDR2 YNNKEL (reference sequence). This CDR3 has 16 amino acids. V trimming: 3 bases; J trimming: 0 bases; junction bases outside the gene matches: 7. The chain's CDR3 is CASSHRDRVPNYGYTF. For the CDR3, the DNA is TGTGCCAGCAGCCACCGGGACAGAGTTCCTAACTATGGCTACACCTTC.

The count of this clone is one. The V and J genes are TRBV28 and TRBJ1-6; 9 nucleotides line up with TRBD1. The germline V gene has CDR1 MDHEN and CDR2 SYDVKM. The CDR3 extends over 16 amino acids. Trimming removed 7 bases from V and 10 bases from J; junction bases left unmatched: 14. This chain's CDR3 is CASTSFRDRAESPLHF. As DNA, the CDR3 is TGTGCCAGCACGTCTTTTCGGGACAGGGCCGAGTCACCCCTCCACTTT.

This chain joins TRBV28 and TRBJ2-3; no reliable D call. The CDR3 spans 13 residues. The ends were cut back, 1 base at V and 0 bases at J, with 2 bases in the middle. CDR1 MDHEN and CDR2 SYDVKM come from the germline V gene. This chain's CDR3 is CASSLLSTDTQYF. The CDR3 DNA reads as TGTGCCAGCAGTTTATTAAGCACAGATACGCAGTATTTT.

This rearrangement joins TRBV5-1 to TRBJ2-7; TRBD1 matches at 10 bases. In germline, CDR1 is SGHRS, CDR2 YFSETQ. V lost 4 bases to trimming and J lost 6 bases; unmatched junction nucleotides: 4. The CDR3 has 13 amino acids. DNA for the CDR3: TGCGCCAGCAGCACCTGGACAGGGGGCGAGCAGTACTTC. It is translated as CASSTWTGGEQYF.

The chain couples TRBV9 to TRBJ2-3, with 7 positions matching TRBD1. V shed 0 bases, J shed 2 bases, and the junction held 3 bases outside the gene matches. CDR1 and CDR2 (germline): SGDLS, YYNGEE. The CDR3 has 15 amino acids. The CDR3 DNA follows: TGTGCCAGCAGCGTAGGCAGGGGGTTCACAGATACGCAGTATTTT. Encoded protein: CASSVGRGFTDTQYF.

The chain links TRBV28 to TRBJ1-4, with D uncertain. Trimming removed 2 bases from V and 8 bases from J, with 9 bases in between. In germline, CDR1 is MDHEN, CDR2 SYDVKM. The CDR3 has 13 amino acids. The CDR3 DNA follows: TGTGCCAGCAGTTTACCGGGGTCGGAAAAACTGTTTTTT. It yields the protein CASSLPGSEKLFF.

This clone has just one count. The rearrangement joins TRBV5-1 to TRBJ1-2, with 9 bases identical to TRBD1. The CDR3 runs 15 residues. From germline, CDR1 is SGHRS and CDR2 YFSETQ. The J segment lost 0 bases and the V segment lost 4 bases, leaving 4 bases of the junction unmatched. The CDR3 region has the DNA TGCGCCAGCAGCATCGGACAGGGGTCTAACTATGGCTACACCTTC. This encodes CASSIGQGSNYGYTF.

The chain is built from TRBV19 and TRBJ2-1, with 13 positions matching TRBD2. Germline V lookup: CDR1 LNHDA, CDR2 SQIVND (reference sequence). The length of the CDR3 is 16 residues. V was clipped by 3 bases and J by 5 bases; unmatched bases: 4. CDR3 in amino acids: CASSMPGLAGNNEQFF. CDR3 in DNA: TGTGCCAGTAGTATGCCGGGACTAGCGGGAAACAATGAGCAGTTCTTC. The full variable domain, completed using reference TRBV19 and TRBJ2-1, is DGGITQSPKYLFRKEGQNVTLSCEQNLNHDAMYWYRQDPGQGLRLIYYSQIVNDFQKGDIAEGYSVSREKKESFPLTVTSAQKNPTAFYLCASSMPGLAGNNEQFFGPGTRLTVL.

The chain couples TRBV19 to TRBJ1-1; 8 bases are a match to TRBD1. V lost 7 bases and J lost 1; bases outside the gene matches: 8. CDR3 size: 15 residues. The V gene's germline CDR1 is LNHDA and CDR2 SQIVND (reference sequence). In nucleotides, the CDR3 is TGTGCCAGTATTGCTTCCGGGACAGGGAACACTGAAGCTTTCTTT. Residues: CASIASGTGNTEAFF.

The CDR3 region is CASSLAASQETQYF. For the CDR3, the DNA is TGTGCCAGCAGCCTAGCGGCGTCACAAGAGACCCAGTACTTC. This sequence joins TRBV7-3 and TRBJ2-5; 7 bases are a match to TRBD2. This CDR3 has 14 amino acids. Losses at the gene ends were 5 bases for V and 2 bases for J; bases not matched to a gene: 5. Germline CDR1 is SGHTA and CDR2 is FQGTGA.

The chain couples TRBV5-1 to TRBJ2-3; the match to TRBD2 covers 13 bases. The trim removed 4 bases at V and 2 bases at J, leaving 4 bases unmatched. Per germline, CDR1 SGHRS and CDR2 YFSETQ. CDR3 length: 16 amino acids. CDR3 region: CASSGGLAGLTDTQYF. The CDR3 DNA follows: TGCGCCAGCAGCGGGGGACTAGCGGGGCTCACAGATACGCAGTATTTT. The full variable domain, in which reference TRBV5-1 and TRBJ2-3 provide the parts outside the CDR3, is KAGVTQTPRYLIKTRGQQVTLSCSPISGHRSVSWYQQTPGQGLQFLFEYFSETQRNKGNFPGRFSGRQFSNSRSEMNVSTLELGDSALYLCASSGGLAGLTDTQYFGPGTRLTVL.

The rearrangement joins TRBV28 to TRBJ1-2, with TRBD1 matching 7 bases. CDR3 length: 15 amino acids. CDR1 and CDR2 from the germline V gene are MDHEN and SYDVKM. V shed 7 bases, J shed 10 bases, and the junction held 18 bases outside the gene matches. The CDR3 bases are TGTGCCAGCATCCCTACAGGGGAGGCCTTACGAGACTACACCTTC. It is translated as CASIPTGEALRDYTF.

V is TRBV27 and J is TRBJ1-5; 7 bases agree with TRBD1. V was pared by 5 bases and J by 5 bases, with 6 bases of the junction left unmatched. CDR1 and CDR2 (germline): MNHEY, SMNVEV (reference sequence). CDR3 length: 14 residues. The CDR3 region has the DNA TGTGCCAGCAGTCGAACAGGGGCATATCAGCCCCAGCATTTT. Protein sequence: CASSRTGAYQPQHF.

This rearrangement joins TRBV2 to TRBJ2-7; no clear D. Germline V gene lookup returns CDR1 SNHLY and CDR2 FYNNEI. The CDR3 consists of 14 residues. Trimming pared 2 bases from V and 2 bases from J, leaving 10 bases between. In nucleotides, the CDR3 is TGTGCCAGCAGTGAAAGGCCGGGTACCTACGAGCAGTACTTC. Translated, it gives CASSERPGTYEQYF.

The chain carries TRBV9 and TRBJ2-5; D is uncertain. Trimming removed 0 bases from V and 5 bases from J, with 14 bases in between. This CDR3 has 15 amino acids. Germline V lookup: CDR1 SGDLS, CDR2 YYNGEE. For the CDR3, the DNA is TGTGCCAGCAGCGTAGGTTCCGGAGTTGGGGAGACCCAGTACTTC. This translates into CASSVGSGVGETQYF.

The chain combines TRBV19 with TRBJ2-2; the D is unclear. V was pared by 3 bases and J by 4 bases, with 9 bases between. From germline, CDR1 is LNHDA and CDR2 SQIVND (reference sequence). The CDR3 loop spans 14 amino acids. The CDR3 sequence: CASSMRPRTGELFF. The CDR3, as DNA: TGTGCCAGTAGTATGAGGCCTCGCACCGGGGAGCTGTTTTTT.

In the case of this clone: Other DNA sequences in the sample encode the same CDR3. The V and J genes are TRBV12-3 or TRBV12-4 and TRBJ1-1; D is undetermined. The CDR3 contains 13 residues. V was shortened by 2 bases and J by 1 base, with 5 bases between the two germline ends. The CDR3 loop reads CASSLSGNTEAFF. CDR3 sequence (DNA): TGTGCCAGCAGTTTAAGCGGGAACACTGAAGCTTTCTTT.

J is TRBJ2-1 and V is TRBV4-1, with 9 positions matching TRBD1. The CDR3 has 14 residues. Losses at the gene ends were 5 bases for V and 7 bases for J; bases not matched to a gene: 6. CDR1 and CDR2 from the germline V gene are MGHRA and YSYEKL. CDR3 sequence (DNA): TGCGCCAGCAGCTATGGGACAGGGCGGAATGAGCAGTTCTTC. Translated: CASSYGTGRNEQFF.

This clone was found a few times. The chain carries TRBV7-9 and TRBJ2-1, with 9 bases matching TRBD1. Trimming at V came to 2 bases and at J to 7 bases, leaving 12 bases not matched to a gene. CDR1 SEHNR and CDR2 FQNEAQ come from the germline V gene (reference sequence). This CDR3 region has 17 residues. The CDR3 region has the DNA TGTGCCAGCAGCTTACATGGGAGGGGGACAGGGCGAAATGAGCAGTTCTTC. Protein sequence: CASSLHGRGTGRNEQFF. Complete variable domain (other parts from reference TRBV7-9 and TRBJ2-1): DTGVSQNPRHKITKRGQNVTFRCDPISEHNRLYWYRQTLGQGPEFLTYFQNEAQLEKSRLLSDRFSAERPKGSFSTLEIQRTEQGDSAMYLCASSLHGRGTGRNEQFFGPGTRLTVL.

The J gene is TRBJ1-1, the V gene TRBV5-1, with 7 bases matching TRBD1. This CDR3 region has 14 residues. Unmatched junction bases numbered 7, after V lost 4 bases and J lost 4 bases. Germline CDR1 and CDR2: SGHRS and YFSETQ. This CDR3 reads CASSPEQGITEAFF. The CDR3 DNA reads TGCGCCAGCAGCCCTGAACAGGGGATCACTGAAGCTTTCTTT.

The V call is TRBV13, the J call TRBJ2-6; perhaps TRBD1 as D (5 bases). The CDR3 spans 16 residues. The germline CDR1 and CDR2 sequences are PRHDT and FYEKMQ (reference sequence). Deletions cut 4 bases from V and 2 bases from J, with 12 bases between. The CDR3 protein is CASSSPSRAGANVLTF. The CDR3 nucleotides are TGTGCCAGCAGCTCACCCTCCAGGGCTGGGGCCAACGTCCTGACTTTC.

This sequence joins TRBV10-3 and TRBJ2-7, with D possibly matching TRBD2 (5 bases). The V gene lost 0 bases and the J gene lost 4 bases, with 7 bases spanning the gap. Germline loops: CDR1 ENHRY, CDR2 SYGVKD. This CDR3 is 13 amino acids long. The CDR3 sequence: CAISESERYEQYF. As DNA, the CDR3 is TGTGCCATCAGTGAGTCGGAGCGGTACGAGCAGTACTTC.

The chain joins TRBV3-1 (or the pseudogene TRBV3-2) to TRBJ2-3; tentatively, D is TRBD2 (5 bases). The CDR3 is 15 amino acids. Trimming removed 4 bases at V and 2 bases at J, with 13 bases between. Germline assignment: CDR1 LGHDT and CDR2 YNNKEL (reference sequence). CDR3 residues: CASSPGISVTDTQYF. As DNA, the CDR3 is TGTGCCAGCAGCCCCGGGATTTCAGTCACAGATACGCAGTATTTT.

The DNA of the CDR3 is TGTGCCAGCAGCTTAGACCGCGGAAATGAAGCTTTCTTT. Its translation is CASSLDRGNEAFF. V and J are TRBV7-3 and TRBJ1-1, with unresolved D. Germline V gene data show CDR1 as SGHTA and CDR2 as FQGTGA. The CDR3 totals 13 residues. V was cut by 2 bases and J by 7 bases, with 11 bases left in between.

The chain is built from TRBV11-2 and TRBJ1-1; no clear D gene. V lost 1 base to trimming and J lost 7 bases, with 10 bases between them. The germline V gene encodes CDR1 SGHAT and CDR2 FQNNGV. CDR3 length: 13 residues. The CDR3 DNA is TGTGCCAGCAGCTTAGTGGCCAGTCATGAAGCTTTCTTT. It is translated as CASSLVASHEAFF.